One and the same sample provided the 22 T cell receptor beta chains below, sequenced in a study of T cells in Graves' hyperthyroidism and ophthalmopathy. Amplification of TCR beta CDR3 regions used RNA as the template. The primer set for the first-round RT-PCR of the TCR CDR3 was HTBI. TCRdb re-called the multiplex PCR reads with MiXCR, one entry per CDR3 protein. The sample consists of 500,000 to 800,000 distinct CDR3 sequences, 45% of them appearing once. Sequenced input: peripheral blood or thyroid tissue (not recorded which). These receptors were taken from an adult man with Graves' disease, either hyperthyroidism or ophthalmopathy (not recorded which).

J is TRBJ2-6 and V is TRBV7-6; D is uncertain. The germline V gene has CDR1 SGHVS and CDR2 FNYEAQ. V shed 1 base and J shed 15 bases, with 7 bases lying between them. The length of the CDR3 is 11 residues. This chain's CDR3 is CASSLGAGLTF. The CDR3 nucleotides are TGTGCCAGCAGCTTAGGAGCAGGCCTGACTTTC.

In this sample, this clonotype turned up a few times. V is TRBV20-1 and J is TRBJ1-5; weak D call: TRBD1 (5 bases). This CDR3 comprises 16 residues. The germline V gene has CDR1 DFQATT and CDR2 SNEGSKA (reference sequence). Trimming left V 2 bases short and J 2 bases short, with 16 bases between. The CDR3 DNA reads as TGCAGTGCTAGACCACTGATCGGGGGTGGCAATCAGCCCCAGCATTTT. Translating it yields CSARPLIGGGNQPQHF.

This clonotype was seen repeatedly, ten times or more. In DNA form, the CDR3 reads TGTGCCAGCAGTTGGCTGGGAAGGGCTAATTCACCCCTCCACTTT. Its translation: CASSWLGRANSPLHF. This rearrangement joins TRBV12-3 or TRBV12-4 to TRBJ1-6; D not certain. CDR3 length: 15 amino acids. V lost 4 bases and J lost 6, with 13 bases in between.

The V call is TRBV6-6, the J call TRBJ2-7; 9 bases match TRBD2. There are 14 residues in the CDR3. Germline V gives CDR1 MNHNY, CDR2 SVGAGI (reference sequence). Trimming at V came to 5 bases and at J to 2 bases, leaving 4 bases not matched to a gene. CDR3 sequence: CASSPRLAAYEQYF. In nucleotides, the CDR3 is TGTGCCAGCAGTCCCCGACTAGCGGCCTACGAGCAGTACTTC.

The chain recombines TRBV5-1 with TRBJ1-6; D remains ambiguous. This CDR3 region has 14 residues. The germline V gene encodes CDR1 SGHRS and CDR2 YFSETQ. Between the trimmed V and J ends, which lost 0 bases and 7 bases, there was a span of 8 bases. The CDR3 loop is CASSLAGENSPLHF. The CDR3 bases are TGCGCCAGCAGCTTGGCCGGGGAGAATTCACCCCTCCACTTT.

Comments on this clonotype: The junction and the germline gene differ at one end; a read error may be behind it. The chain recombines TRBV2 with TRBJ1-5; TRBD1 matches at 7 bases. CDR1 and CDR2 (germline): SNHLY, FYNNEI. The CDR3 totals 13 residues. For the CDR3, the DNA is TGTGCCAGCAGTGACAGGGGGAATCACCCCCAGCATTTT. It encodes CASSDRGNHPQHF.

CDR3 amino acids: CSVGQGFNGYTF. The CDR3 coding sequence is TGCAGCGTGGGACAGGGCTTCAATGGCTACACCTTC. This chain links TRBV29-1 with TRBJ1-2; 9 bases are shared with TRBD1. This CDR3 has 12 amino acids. V dropped 6 bases and J dropped 6; count of bases not matched to a gene: 5. CDR1 SQVTM and CDR2 ANQGSEA come from the germline V gene.

In this sample, this clonotype turned up a few times. Since a much larger clone is just one base distant, this may be a read error. The genes are TRBV7-9 and TRBJ1-1, with D unresolved. This CDR3 region has 13 residues. Trimming took 3 bases from V and 0 from J, leaving 5 bases between them. Germline CDR1 reads SEHNR; CDR2 reads FQNEAQ (reference sequence). The CDR3 coding sequence is TGTGCCAGCAGCTTCAAAGTGAACACTGAAGCTTTCTTT. Its translation: CASSFKVNTEAFF.

This clonotype was observed a handful of times. The J gene is TRBJ1-1, the V gene TRBV29-1, with D maybe TRBD1 (6 bases). CDR1 and CDR2 from the germline V gene are SQVTM and ANQGSEA. The CDR3 runs to 13 residues. Trimming shortened V by 6 bases and J by 3 bases, and 14 bases separated the two germline ends. The CDR3: CSVLQGAYTEAFF. For the CDR3, the DNA is TGCAGCGTCTTACAGGGAGCTTACACTGAAGCTTTCTTT.

In DNA form, the CDR3 reads TGTGCCAGCAGCCAAGATCTACAGGGCTACGAGCAGTACTTC. This translates into CASSQDLQGYEQYF. The chain uses TRBV7-9 and TRBJ2-7; possibly TRBD1 for D (6 bases). Per the germline V gene, CDR1 is SEHNR and CDR2 is FQNEAQ (reference sequence). V lost 5 bases and J lost 3, with 14 bases in between. This CDR3 has 14 residues.

The chain combines TRBV7-8 with TRBJ1-1; no definite D call. Trimming took off 1 base at V and 6 bases at J, with 9 bases between the two ends. Germline lookup yields CDR1 SGHVS and CDR2 FQNEAQ. This CDR3 is 13 amino acids long. The DNA for the CDR3 is TGTGCCAGCAGCTTAGGTGGGGAGGCTGAAGCTTTCTTT. Residues: CASSLGGEAEAFF. The variable domain in full, with the rest retrieved from reference TRBV7-8 and TRBJ1-1, is GAGVSQSPRYKVAKRGQDVALRCDPISGHVSLFWYQQALGQGPEFLTYFQNEAQLDKSGLPSDRFFAERPEGSVSTLKIQRTQQEDSAVYLCASSLGGEAEAFFGQGTRLTVV.

The V call is TRBV12-3 or TRBV12-4, the J call TRBJ1-5; D is uncertain. This CDR3 is built from 14 residues. Trimming cost V 2 bases and J 9 bases, with 14 bases left between them. CDR3 amino acids: CASSLKVLDWPQHF. As DNA, the CDR3 is TGTGCCAGCAGTTTAAAGGTATTGGATTGGCCCCAGCATTTT.

The rearrangement joins TRBV9 to TRBJ1-4, with D possibly matching TRBD1 (6 bases). Trimming stripped 4 bases from V and 5 bases from J, with 12 bases between. Germline CDR1 and CDR2: SGDLS and YYNGEE. The CDR3 is made up of 14 amino acids. CDR3 in DNA: TGTGCCAGCAGCTCGAGGGACACAAATGAAAAACTGTTTTTT. It translates to CASSSRDTNEKLFF.

This clonotype was observed a few times. V usage is TRBV20-1 and J usage is TRBJ1-5; a possible D gene is TRBD1 (5 bases). Germline V gene sequence: CDR1 DFQATT, CDR2 SNEGSKA (reference sequence). Trimming pared 6 bases from V and 0 bases from J, leaving 12 bases between. CDR3 length: 14 amino acids. This CDR3 is CSALGQLSNQPQHF. The DNA for the CDR3 is TGCAGTGCCTTGGGGCAGCTTAGCAATCAGCCCCAGCATTTT.

This clonotype showed up many times. The CDR3 loop is CASSPTTGSYEQYF. The CDR3 region has the DNA TGTGCCAGCAGCCCCACGACAGGCTCCTACGAGCAGTACTTC. The rearrangement joins TRBV7-6 to TRBJ2-7; possibly TRBD1 for D (6 bases). The germline CDR1 and CDR2 sequences are SGHVS and FNYEAQ. Trimming took off 5 bases at V and 0 bases at J, with 11 bases between the two ends. The CDR3 covers 14 residues.

V and J are TRBV7-9 and TRBJ2-7; 9 bases fit TRBD1. Losses at the gene ends were 6 bases for V and 0 bases for J; bases not matched to a gene: 6. Germline V gene lookup returns CDR1 SEHNR and CDR2 FQNEAQ (reference sequence). CDR3 size: 15 residues. CDR3 nucleotides: TGTGCCAGCAGTAATCGACAGGGGGGCTCCTACGAGCAGTACTTC. It is translated as CASSNRQGGSYEQYF. Filled out from reference TRBV7-9 and TRBJ2-7, the complete variable domain reads DTGVSQNPRHKITKRGQNVTFRCDPISEHNRLYWYRQTLGQGPEFLTYFQNEAQLEKSRLLSDRFSAERPKGSFSTLEIQRTEQGDSAMYLCASSNRQGGSYEQYFGPGTRLTVT.

The table lists this clonotype with a few counts. This chain uses TRBV7-2 with TRBJ1-2, with 10 positions matching TRBD1. CDR1 SGHTA and CDR2 FQGNSA come from the germline V gene. V lost 4 bases and J lost 4; bases outside the gene matches: 12. The CDR3 totals 17 residues. This CDR3 reads CASSSLKGQGRSYGYTF. CDR3 DNA: TGTGCCAGCAGCTCCTTAAAGGGACAGGGGCGAAGCTATGGCTACACCTTC.

The chain links TRBV6-5 to TRBJ1-3; D not certain. The germline gives CDR1 MNHEY, CDR2 SVGAGI. V lost 2 bases to trimming and J lost 8 bases, with 7 bases between them. The CDR3 sequence is 12 residues long. The CDR3 protein is CASSYGRYTIYF. The CDR3 nucleotides read TGTGCCAGCAGTTACGGGAGGTACACCATATATTTT.

This clonotype was recorded a few times. The chain employs TRBV10-1 and TRBJ1-1, with D perhaps matching TRBD1 (5 bases). Looked up from germline, CDR1 is WNHNN and CDR2 is SYGVQD (reference sequence). There are 15 residues in the CDR3. V was pared by 0 bases and J by 6 bases, with 14 bases between. The CDR3 is CASSESNRGLAEAFF. CDR3 sequence (DNA): TGCGCCAGCAGTGAGTCGAACCGGGGACTCGCTGAAGCTTTCTTT.

V is TRBV25-1 and J is TRBJ1-6; no clear D. The germline V gene has CDR1 MGHDK and CDR2 SYGVNS. The length of the CDR3 is 12 residues. V lost 5 bases to trimming and J lost 10 bases, with 9 bases between them. The CDR3 here is CASSNDGSPLHF. The DNA for the CDR3 is TGTGCCAGCAGTAATGACGGGTCACCCCTCCACTTT.

This clonotype occurred a few times. The chain uses TRBV20-1 and TRBJ1-1; D unresolved. The CDR3 has 14 residues. V was trimmed by 6 bases and J by 0 bases, leaving 14 bases between them. Germline-derived CDR1 and CDR2 are DFQATT and SNEGSKA (reference sequence). The CDR3 DNA is TGCAGTGCCCCAAGCGGCCAAATGAACACTGAAGCTTTCTTT. Translated, it gives CSAPSGQMNTEAFF.

The J gene is TRBJ1-2, the V gene TRBV5-6; unclear D gene. Per the germline V gene, CDR1 is SGHDT and CDR2 is YYEEEE. This CDR3 contains 17 residues. V shed 6 bases and J shed 4 bases, with 25 bases lying between them. CDR3 loop: CASTRLTETKPPYGYTF. CDR3 DNA: TGTGCCAGCACCAGACTGACCGAAACCAAGCCACCCTATGGCTACACCTTC.